This T cell receptor (beta chain) originates from a study of T-cell memory formation after mild COVID-19. Overall study findings and caveats: CM and EM subsets held most contracting CD4+ clones; EMRA held CD8+ ones. The study detected some responding clones in pre-infection memory, suggesting cross-reactive memory joined.

Trimming shortened V by 7 bases and J by 2 bases, and 12 bases separated the two germline ends. The germline V gene encodes CDR1 MNHNY and CDR2 SVGAGI (reference sequence). The CDR3 extends over 13 amino acids. TCRdb itself ran the 5' RACE reads through MiXCR, one entry per CDR3 protein. The sample shows about 200,000 distinct CDR3 sequences, approximately 16% of them seen only once. About this clonotype itself: The antigen is not known.

J is TRBJ2-7 and V is TRBV6-6, with D maybe TRBD2 (5 bases). Sequencing input: PBMCs or a T cell subset sorted from them (not recorded which). This receptor was obtained from an adult woman who had mild COVID-19 (a few samples of this study predate the infection). Cell type and time point are not known. CDR3: CASIDLAAYEQYF. The CDR3, as DNA: TGTGCCAGCATCGACCTAGCAGCCTACGAGCAGTACTTC.